A selection of T cell receptor beta chains follows, all from one sample in a study of CD8+CD57+ T cells in acquired aplastic anemia. TCRdb re-derived calls from the reads in MiXCR, one entry per CDR3 protein. The repertoire includes some 240,000 distinct CDR3 sequences, 34% of them detected once, and approximately 1.2% sits in the top ten. The sample consisted of sorted CD4+, CD8+, or CD8+CD57+ T cells (not recorded which) from PBMCs. Receptors were obtained from a human donor in good health, serving as a control. Both conserved end residues are part of each CDR3. Each record gives: V gene, J gene, clone size, D gene, CDR3 DNA, CDR3 protein. The D gene is left open where the match is weak. Rows give clone size only sometimes, using once, few, many, or a class for an expanded clone.

V gene: TRBV28; J gene: TRBJ1-4; clone size: -; D gene: -; CDR3 DNA: TGTGCCAGCATCGAGGGAGGGACGACTAATGAAAAACTGTTTTTT; CDR3 protein: CASIEGGTTNEKLFF
V gene: TRBV15; J gene: TRBJ2-7; clone size: -; D gene: TRBD1; CDR3 DNA: TGTGCCGCCAGCAGTTGGGGACAGGGGGACGGATACGAGCAGTACTTC; CDR3 protein: CAASSWGQGDGYEQYF
V gene: TRBV29-1; J gene: TRBJ2-5; clone size: -; D gene: -; CDR3 DNA: TGCGGCGTTGAACCGGTAGGGCAAAAGACCCAGTACTTC; CDR3 protein: CGVEPVGQKTQYF
V gene: TRBV6-1; J gene: TRBJ1-5; clone size: many; D gene: TRBD1; CDR3 DNA: TGTGCCAGCAGAGATTCAGGGGGGCAGCCCCAGCATTTT; CDR3 protein: CASRDSGGQPQHF
V gene: TRBV7-3; J gene: TRBJ2-1; clone size: many; D gene: -; CDR3 DNA: TGTGCCAGCAGCTCGGGACTGGGGCTCTACAATGAGCAGTTCTTC; CDR3 protein: CASSSGLGLYNEQFF
V gene: TRBV2; J gene: TRBJ2-3; clone size: many; D gene: -; CDR3 DNA: TGTGCCAGCAGAGAACAGGGCCTCACAGATACGCAGTATTTT; CDR3 protein: CASREQGLTDTQYF
V gene: TRBV20-1; J gene: TRBJ2-7; clone size: many; D gene: TRBD1; CDR3 DNA: TGCAGTGCTAGAAGAACGACAGGGTCACCCTACGAGCAGTACTTC; CDR3 protein: CSARRTTGSPYEQYF
V gene: TRBV24-1; J gene: TRBJ1-1; clone size: -; D gene: -; CDR3 DNA: TGTGCCACCAGTGCGGAGAGCACTGAAGCTTTCTTT; CDR3 protein: CATSAESTEAFF
V gene: TRBV7-9; J gene: TRBJ2-3; clone size: many; D gene: TRBD2; CDR3 DNA: TGTGCCAGCAGCTTATCCGTAGCGGGAGGTTCGGATACGCAGTATTTT; CDR3 protein: CASSLSVAGGSDTQYF
V gene: TRBV11-2; J gene: TRBJ2-5; clone size: many; D gene: -; CDR3 DNA: TGTGCCAGCAGCCACATGGATAGGACCCAGTACTTC; CDR3 protein: CASSHMDRTQYF
V gene: TRBV19; J gene: TRBJ2-3; clone size: many; D gene: -; CDR3 DNA: TGTGCCAGTAGTGACGACTCTAGCACAGATACGCAGTATTTT; CDR3 protein: CASSDDSSTDTQYF
V gene: TRBV5-1; J gene: TRBJ1-1; clone size: few; D gene: -; CDR3 DNA: TGCGCCAGCAGCCCGAACCGGGGGGGGATGAACACTGAAGCTTTCTTT; CDR3 protein: CASSPNRGGMNTEAFF
V gene: TRBV24-1; J gene: TRBJ1-2; clone size: -; D gene: TRBD1; CDR3 DNA: TGTGCCACCAGTGGGGCAGGGGGTTCCAACTATGGCTACACCTTC; CDR3 protein: CATSGAGGSNYGYTF
V gene: TRBV10-3; J gene: TRBJ1-1; clone size: -; D gene: TRBD1; CDR3 DNA: TGTGCCATCGGTGACAGGGGGCTATTGGGCACTGAAGCTTTCTTT; CDR3 protein: CAIGDRGLLGTEAFF
V gene: TRBV20-1; J gene: TRBJ2-7; clone size: many; D gene: TRBD2; CDR3 DNA: TGCAGTGCTACTAGCGGGATATCCTCCTACGAGCAGTACTTC; CDR3 protein: CSATSGISSYEQYF
V gene: TRBV20-1; J gene: TRBJ2-6; clone size: -; D gene: TRBD1; CDR3 DNA: TGCAGTGCTAGGAGACAGGGGGCCGCTGGGGCCAACGTCCTGACTTTC; CDR3 protein: CSARRQGAAGANVLTF
V gene: TRBV10-3; J gene: TRBJ1-1; clone size: many; D gene: -; CDR3 DNA: TGTGCCAGCGAAGTGGACAGGAACACTGAAGCTTTCTTT; CDR3 protein: CASEVDRNTEAFF
V gene: TRBV18; J gene: TRBJ2-5; clone size: -; D gene: TRBD1; CDR3 DNA: TGTGCCAGCTCACCACTCGGACAGGCCGGAGAGACCCAGTACTTC; CDR3 protein: CASSPLGQAGETQYF
V gene: TRBV28; J gene: TRBJ1-2; clone size: few; D gene: TRBD1; CDR3 DNA: TGTGCCAGCAGGACACAGGGGGCAGGCGGCTACACCTTC; CDR3 protein: CASRTQGAGGYTF
V gene: TRBV19; J gene: TRBJ1-1; clone size: few; D gene: -; CDR3 DNA: TGTGCCAGTAGTTCCCAGGGAGGGAGCACTGAAGCTTTCTTT; CDR3 protein: CASSSQGGSTEAFF
V gene: TRBV7-9; J gene: TRBJ2-7; clone size: many; D gene: TRBD1; CDR3 DNA: TGTGCCAGCAGCTTAACAGGGGGCTACGAGCAGTACTTC; CDR3 protein: CASSLTGGYEQYF
V gene: TRBV6-1; J gene: TRBJ2-2; clone size: -; D gene: -; CDR3 DNA: TGTGCCAGCAGGCCGGGACGGTTGAACACCGGGGAGCTGTTTTTT; CDR3 protein: CASRPGRLNTGELFF
V gene: TRBV19; J gene: TRBJ1-2; clone size: many; D gene: -; CDR3 DNA: TGTGCCAGTAGTGAGTGGCAGGGATCAAATGATGGCTACACCTTC; CDR3 protein: CASSEWQGSNDGYTF
V gene: TRBV12-3/TRBV12-4; J gene: TRBJ2-2; clone size: -; D gene: -; CDR3 DNA: TGTGCCAGCGGAATCGGGGAGCTGTTTTTT; CDR3 protein: CASGIGELFF
V gene: TRBV20-1; J gene: TRBJ1-2; clone size: many; D gene: -; CDR3 DNA: TGCAGTGCAACAACGAGAGAAGGGGGAAACTATGGCTACACCTTC; CDR3 protein: CSATTREGGNYGYTF
V gene: TRBV24-1; J gene: TRBJ2-1; clone size: -; D gene: TRBD2; CDR3 DNA: TGTGCGTTAGTCAGACTAGCGGAGTACAATGAGCAGTTCTTC; CDR3 protein: CALVRLAEYNEQFF
V gene: TRBV4-2; J gene: TRBJ2-7; clone size: -; D gene: TRBD1; CDR3 DNA: TGTGCCAGCAGCCAAGCGGGGACAGGCTTAATGACTACCTACGGGCAGTACTTC; CDR3 protein: CASSQAGTGLMTTYGQYF
V gene: TRBV4-1; J gene: TRBJ2-3; clone size: many; D gene: TRBD2; CDR3 DNA: TGCGCCAGCAGCCCCGGACTAGCGGGGCGAGATACGCAGTATTTT; CDR3 protein: CASSPGLAGRDTQYF
V gene: TRBV7-3; J gene: TRBJ1-6; clone size: many; D gene: -; CDR3 DNA: TGTGCCAGCAGCTTATCTGATAATTCACCCCTCCACTTT; CDR3 protein: CASSLSDNSPLHF
V gene: TRBV29-1; J gene: TRBJ1-2; clone size: -; D gene: -; CDR3 DNA: TGCAGCGTTGAACTGCAAGCAGATTTCTATGGCTACACCTTC; CDR3 protein: CSVELQADFYGYTF
V gene: TRBV11-1; J gene: TRBJ2-1; clone size: -; D gene: -; CDR3 DNA: TGTGCCAGCACATTAGGTGGGGGGGGGGCCAATGAGCAGTTCTTC; CDR3 protein: CASTLGGGGANEQFF
V gene: TRBV7-9; J gene: TRBJ2-7; clone size: many; D gene: TRBD2; CDR3 DNA: TGTGCCAGCAGTCGCGGGGCTAGCGGCCTCTACGAGCAGTACTTC; CDR3 protein: CASSRGASGLYEQYF
V gene: TRBV11-2; J gene: TRBJ2-3; clone size: once; D gene: -; CDR3 DNA: TGTGCCAGCAGCTTAGGCGGGAAGACCACAGATACGCAGTATTTT; CDR3 protein: CASSLGGKTTDTQYF
V gene: TRBV3-1; J gene: TRBJ2-3; clone size: -; D gene: TRBD1; CDR3 DNA: TGTGCCAGCAGCCCAGTCGGGACAGGGGGGGGTACGCAGTATTTT; CDR3 protein: CASSPVGTGGGTQYF
V gene: TRBV24-1; J gene: TRBJ2-1; clone size: many; D gene: -; CDR3 DNA: TGTGCCACCAGTGATCCCAGCGGCTCGGGCAATGAGCAGTTCTTC; CDR3 protein: CATSDPSGSGNEQFF
V gene: TRBV12-3/TRBV12-4; J gene: TRBJ1-2; clone size: many; D gene: -; CDR3 DNA: TGTGCCAGCAGTTCTGGGGGTAGAGCTAACTATGGCTACACCTTC; CDR3 protein: CASSSGGRANYGYTF
V gene: TRBV20-1; J gene: TRBJ1-1; clone size: once; D gene: -; CDR3 DNA: TGCAGTCCCACCCGTGGGACTGAAGCTTTCTTT; CDR3 protein: CSPTRGTEAFF
V gene: TRBV5-1; J gene: TRBJ2-7; clone size: many; D gene: TRBD2; CDR3 DNA: TGCGCCAGCAGCTTTCTAGCGGACTACGAGCAGTACTTC; CDR3 protein: CASSFLADYEQYF
V gene: TRBV11-2; J gene: TRBJ1-1; clone size: -; D gene: -; CDR3 DNA: TGTGCCAGCAGCTACCAGGGTTCCACTGAAGCTTTCTTT; CDR3 protein: CASSYQGSTEAFF
V gene: TRBV6-1; J gene: TRBJ2-1; clone size: -; D gene: TRBD2; CDR3 DNA: TGTGCCAGCAGGGCCGGGGGAGCGGGAGGAAATGAGCAGTTCTTC; CDR3 protein: CASRAGGAGGNEQFF
V gene: TRBV7-2; J gene: TRBJ2-7; clone size: -; D gene: -; CDR3 DNA: TGTGCCAGCAGCTTCTGGAGCGAGCAGTACTTC; CDR3 protein: CASSFWSEQYF
V gene: TRBV12-3/TRBV12-4; J gene: TRBJ1-5; clone size: many; D gene: -; CDR3 DNA: TGTGCCAGCAGACGTGGACGGTGGAATCAGCCCCAGCATTTT; CDR3 protein: CASRRGRWNQPQHF
V gene: TRBV20-1; J gene: TRBJ2-2; clone size: -; D gene: TRBD2; CDR3 DNA: TGCAGTGCACGCCCTGGGACTAGCTCCCGTCCGGAGCTGTTTTTT; CDR3 protein: CSARPGTSSRPELFF
V gene: TRBV3-1; J gene: TRBJ2-5; clone size: few; D gene: -; CDR3 DNA: TGTGCCAGCAGCCCAGCAGGTACGGCAGACTCGACTAGGATTGGGGAGACCCAGTACTTC; CDR3 protein: CASSPAGTADSTRIGETQYF
V gene: TRBV7-7; J gene: TRBJ2-5; clone size: -; D gene: TRBD2; CDR3 DNA: TGTGCCAGCAGCAACGGACTAGCGGGTCGAGAGACCCAGTACTTC; CDR3 protein: CASSNGLAGRETQYF
V gene: TRBV9; J gene: TRBJ2-5; clone size: many; D gene: -; CDR3 DNA: TGTGCCAGCAGCAGATATCCCGGTACCCTATTCACAGAGACCCAGTACTTC; CDR3 protein: CASSRYPGTLFTETQYF
V gene: TRBV12-3/TRBV12-4; J gene: TRBJ1-1; clone size: many; D gene: -; CDR3 DNA: TGTGCCAGCATTAACGCCGTGTGGAGGAACACTGAAGCTTTCTTT; CDR3 protein: CASINAVWRNTEAFF
V gene: TRBV19; J gene: TRBJ1-3; clone size: many; D gene: -; CDR3 DNA: TGTGCCACCTTCGGGGGGATGAGAAACACCATATATTTT; CDR3 protein: CATFGGMRNTIYF
V gene: TRBV6-1; J gene: TRBJ2-7; clone size: many; D gene: -; CDR3 DNA: TGTGCCAGCAGTGAAACGTTAGCGCTTTACGAGCAGTACTTC; CDR3 protein: CASSETLALYEQYF
V gene: TRBV20-1; J gene: TRBJ1-2; clone size: many; D gene: -; CDR3 DNA: TGCAGTGCCAGTACAGGGTATGGCTACACCTTC; CDR3 protein: CSASTGYGYTF
V gene: TRBV29-1; J gene: TRBJ1-2; clone size: many; D gene: -; CDR3 DNA: TGCAGCGCCACAGGACAAAATGCTGGCTATGGCTACACCTTC; CDR3 protein: CSATGQNAGYGYTF